A selection of T cell receptor beta chains follows, all from one sample in a study of blood T cell repertoires in COVID-19. Repertoires were generated with immunoSEQ multiplex PCR, while TCRdb's copy carries only in-frame clones and drops some. There are roughly 270,000 clones in the sample; 80% to 85% occur only once, and 5% lies in the top ten. Material: PBMCs or T cells enriched from blood (not recorded which). Receptors originate from a man between 35 and 55 years old who had been exposed to COVID-19. Both conserved end residues are part of each CDR3. Each record gives: clone size, V gene, J gene, D gene, CDR3 protein, CDR3 DNA. A D gene is named only where the DNA matches it firmly. Clone size is not always given. Where it is, it says once, few, many or a class for expanded clones.

NA	TRBV27	TRBJ1-5	NA	CASSFAGASIETQHF	TGTGCCAGCAGTTTTGCGGGGGCCTCAATTGAGACCCAGCATTTT
NA	TRBV25-1	TRBJ2-7	NA	CASSRGRGYEQYF	TGTGCCAGCTCGCGGGGACGGGGGTACGAGCAGTACTTC
NA	TRBV6-5	TRBJ2-7	TRBD2	CASGGGSGLYEQYF	TGTGCCAGCGGGGGGGGTAGCGGGCTCTACGAGCAGTACTTC
many	TRBV25-1	TRBJ2-5	TRBD1	CASSEEGQGETQYF	TGTGCCAGCAGTGAAGAGGGACAGGGTGAGACCCAGTACTTC
NA	TRBV7-3	TRBJ2-3	TRBD2	CASSARTSGIDTQYF	TGTGCCAGCAGTGCCCGGACTAGCGGGATTGATACGCAGTATTTT
many	TRBV2	TRBJ2-7	TRBD2	CASSGGRVGTSLYEQYF	TGTGCCAGCAGTGGAGGCCGGGTCGGGACTAGCTTATACGAGCAGTACTTC
NA	TRBV6-5	TRBJ2-1	TRBD1	CASRRQGRLYNEQFF	TGTGCCAGCAGGAGACAGGGTCGGCTCTACAATGAGCAGTTCTTC
few	TRBV7-8	TRBJ1-3	NA	CASSHRRTLSGNTIYF	TGTGCCAGCAGCCACCGGAGGACGCTCTCTGGAAACACCATATATTTT
NA	TRBV29-1	TRBJ2-7	TRBD1	CSVTRQGSSYEQYF	TGCAGCGTCACCAGACAGGGCAGCTCCTACGAGCAGTACTTC
NA	TRBV7-9	TRBJ1-2	NA	CASTLDSRVGYTF	TGTGCCAGCACCCTGGACAGTAGGGTTGGCTACACCTTC
NA	TRBV25-1	TRBJ2-1	NA	CATGNRVNEQFF	TGTGCCACGGGTAATCGCGTCAATGAGCAGTTCTTC
NA	TRBV3-1/TRBV3-2	TRBJ2-5	TRBD2	CASSWSGGGQETQYF	TGTGCCAGCAGCTGGTCGGGAGGGGGCCAAGAGACCCAGTACTTC
NA	TRBV24-1	TRBJ1-3	TRBD1	CATSDFGTVGNTIYF	TGTGCCACCAGTGACTTTGGGACAGTCGGAAACACCATATATTTT
NA	TRBV6-2/TRBV6-3	TRBJ1-6	NA	CASSTRLFNSPLHF	TGTGCCAGCAGTACGCGATTATTCAATTCACCCCTCCACTTT
NA	TRBV6-4	TRBJ1-4	TRBD1	CASSLTGVRTEKLFF	TGTGCCAGCAGTTTAACAGGGGTTCGGACTGAAAAACTGTTTTTT
NA	TRBV6-5	TRBJ1-2	TRBD1	CASKRAGTGVEGYTF	TGTGCCAGCAAACGCGCCGGGACAGGGGTAGAAGGCTACACCTTC
few	TRBV3-1/TRBV3-2	TRBJ1-6	TRBD1	CASSPDRVGASSYNSPLHF	TGTGCCAGCAGCCCCGACAGGGTTGGAGCGAGCTCCTATAATTCACCCCTCCACTTT
once	TRBV30	TRBJ1-2	NA	CAWRTNQAYYGYTF	TGTGCCTGGAGGACTAACCAGGCCTACTATGGCTACACCTTC
few	TRBV18	TRBJ2-5	NA	CASSPPSGGIVETQYF	TGTGCCAGCTCACCACCGTCTGGAGGGATCGTGGAGACCCAGTACTTC
NA	TRBV30	TRBJ1-1	NA	CAWRPGLNTEAFF	TGTGCCTGGAGACCGGGGTTGAACACTGAAGCTTTCTTT
NA	TRBV9	TRBJ1-4	TRBD1	CASSPGGTGRNNEKLFF	TGTGCCAGCAGCCCAGGGGGGACAGGGCGAAATAATGAAAAACTGTTTTTT
few	TRBV7-2	TRBJ2-1	TRBD2	CASSLRGTSGRALF	TGTGCCAGCAGCTTACGCGGGACTAGCGGGAGGGCGCTCTTC
NA	TRBV19	TRBJ2-7	NA	CASSIVGLFTGGRSVHEQYF	TGTGCCAGTAGTATAGTGGGTCTTTTTACTGGGGGGAGATCGGTCCACGAGCAGTACTTC
once	TRBV5-1	TRBJ2-7	NA	CASSPSPLATYEQYF	TGCGCCAGCAGCCCCTCCCCCCTAGCAACCTACGAGCAGTACTTC
NA	TRBV28	TRBJ2-2	TRBD2	CAILAGGPGGELFF	TGTGCCATCCTGGCGGGAGGGCCGGGCGGGGAGCTGTTTTTT
NA	TRBV4-2	TRBJ2-1	TRBD2	CASSQPTRRGVSKYEQFF	TGTGCCAGCAGCCAACCCACTAGGCGGGGGGTTAGCAAATATGAGCAGTTCTTC
once	TRBV21-1	TRBJ2-7	NA	CASSKVFTSFTYEQYF	TGTGCCAGCAGCAAAGTTTTTACTAGCTTCACCTACGAGCAGTACTTC
NA	TRBV12-3/TRBV12-4	TRBJ1-5	NA	CASSISGPQHF	TGTGCCAGCAGTATCAGCGGGCCCCAGCATTTT
NA	TRBV6-5	TRBJ2-7	TRBD1	CASSYSRGQGYEQYF	TGTGCCAGCAGTTACTCGAGGGGACAGGGCTACGAGCAGTACTTC
few	TRBV9	TRBJ1-2	NA	CASSPNTGTIYGYTF	TGTGCCAGCAGCCCCAATACAGGGACCATTTATGGCTACACCTTC
few	TRBV19	TRBJ1-6	NA	CASRRGLDNSPLHF	TGTGCCTCCCGGAGGGGATTAGATAATTCACCCCTCCACTTT
NA	TRBV5-1	TRBJ2-1	TRBD2	CASSFGHVGGLGEQFF	TGCGCCAGCAGCTTCGGCCACGTGGGAGGGCTTGGTGAGCAGTTCTTC
NA	TRBV30	TRBJ2-5	NA	CASLRGTRTQYF	TGTGCCTCCCTACGGGGTACTCGGACCCAGTACTTC
NA	TRBV7-9	TRBJ1-4	NA	CASSPQARGTNEKLFF	TGTGCCAGCAGCCCACAGGCTAGGGGCACTAATGAAAAACTGTTTTTT
NA	TRBV7-9	TRBJ2-2	NA	CASSLSGFPPRLSRELFF	TGTGCCAGCAGCTTATCAGGTTTCCCCCCCCGCCTTTCCCGGGAGCTGTTTTTT
NA	TRBV5-8	TRBJ2-1	NA	CASSSYGKNNEQFF	TGTGCCAGCAGTTCTTACGGGAAAAACAATGAGCAGTTCTTC